This T cell receptor (beta chain) came from a study of early T cells in non-severe SARS-CoV-2 infection. Study results and caveats: VDJdb-based annotation leaned toward anti-spike CD8 responses and missed private and CD4 specificities.

Unique molecular identifiers (one per individual cDNA molecule) were attached. TCRdb used MiXCR to reprocess the 5' RACE reads, holding one entry per CDR3 protein. In the table there are 97,000 or so distinct CDR3 sequences, roughly 13% of which are singletons. This clonotype has more than one count but fewer than ten. Its antigen is unidentified. The origin of this receptor is an adult who was a healthcare worker with PCR-confirmed SARS-CoV-2 infection or an uninfected control (not recorded which). The material sequenced was whole blood.

CDR3 coding DNA: TGTGCCAGCAGGCGAGATCCAAACACTGAAGCTTTCTTT. Residues: CASRRDPNTEAFF. The chain uses TRBV6-6 and TRBJ1-1; D not certain. Germline V gene lookup returns CDR1 MNHNY and CDR2 SVGAGI (reference sequence). Trimming took 6 bases from V and 2 from J, leaving 10 bases between them. CDR3 size: 13 residues.